Included here is one TCR beta chain sequence, with context. Its antigen remains unknown. Assay: immunoSEQ multiplex PCR; the TCRdb copy retains only in-frame clones and omits some. The table records about 110,000 clones, 87% of them present only once. The data belong to a study of T cell responses to AZD1222 COVID-19 vaccine. Study background: Second doses were pooled across both intervals (about 4 or about 12 weeks). Findings and caveats of the study: White British donors predominated, females outnumbered males, and clonal diversity was possibly underestimated. Regions left unmutated in variants are reportedly the target of nearly half of spike-specific TCRs. Of the AZD1222 recipients, only 5 to 7 were seropositive at baseline.

The germline CDR1 and CDR2 sequences are KGHSH and LQKENI. V was clipped by 6 bases and J by 2 bases; unmatched bases: 12. The CDR3 loop spans 17 amino acids. The clonotype comes from an adult in good health. The chain links TRBV18 to TRBJ2-3, with TRBD2 identical over 9 bases. This material consisted of peripheral blood, taken on day 0 of AZD1222 vaccination. CDR3 nucleotides: TGTGCCAGCTCCCCTGGGGTAGCGGGAGCCCTCACAGATACGCAGTATTTT. Its translation is CASSPGVAGALTDTQYF.